One sample yielded the 22 T cell receptor beta chains listed below, sequenced in a study of blood T cell repertoires in COVID-19. The assay was immunoSEQ multiplex PCR, and TCRdb's table has in-frame clones only and misses some. The sample records 250,000 to 300,000 clones, roughly nine tenths being singletons. Sequencing input: peripheral blood. The receptors derive from a woman between 45 and 60 years old who had recovered from COVID-19.

V gene TRBV4-3 combines with J gene TRBJ2-5; 10 bases line up with TRBD2. V trimming: 1 base; J trimming: 5 bases; junction bases outside the gene matches: 7. Germline V CDR1 and CDR2: LGHNA, YSLEER. The CDR3 length is 16 residues. The CDR3 bases are TGCGCCAGCAGCCAAGGGCTAGCGGGGGCCAGGGAGACCCAGTACTTC. This codes for CASSQGLAGARETQYF.

The rearrangement links TRBV20-1 to TRBJ2-1; D unresolved. In germline, CDR1 is DFQATT, CDR2 SNEGSKA (reference sequence). The ends were cut back, 3 bases at V and 5 bases at J, with 14 bases in the middle. The CDR3 has 14 residues. The CDR3 is CSASRQVGHNEQFF. In DNA form, the CDR3 reads TGCAGTGCTAGTCGTCAGGTCGGCCACAATGAGCAGTTCTTC.

The CDR3 here is CASSSSGGASGELFF. The CDR3 DNA sequence: TGTGCCAGCAGTTCTAGCGGGGGGGCTTCCGGGGAGCTGTTTTTT. The chain carries TRBV28 and TRBJ2-2; 12 bases line up with TRBD2. The CDR3 runs to 15 residues. V was clipped by 4 bases and J by 6 bases; unmatched bases: 3. Per germline, CDR1 MDHEN and CDR2 SYDVKM.

V gene TRBV19 combines with J gene TRBJ1-5; 8 bases match TRBD1. The germline V gene has CDR1 LNHDA and CDR2 SQIVND (reference sequence). The CDR3 runs 15 residues. V gave up 3 bases and J gave up 3 bases; unmatched junction bases: 4. CDR3 bases: TGTGCCAGTAGTATCGGCAGGGGGCACAATCAGCCCCAGCATTTT. It encodes CASSIGRGHNQPQHF.

This clone was seen a handful of times. The chain combines TRBV4-3 with TRBJ1-4, with D unclear. Trimming removed 0 bases at V and 2 bases at J, with 19 bases between. The V gene's germline CDR1 is LGHNA and CDR2 YSLEER. The length of the CDR3 is 19 residues. CDR3 sequence (DNA): TGCGCCAGCAGCCAAGATGACCCCTCGACTGCGCACACTAATGAAAAACTGTTTTTT. Protein: CASSQDDPSTAHTNEKLFF.

This rearrangement joins TRBV30 to TRBJ2-3; 7 bases match TRBD1. The CDR3 length is 14 residues. J gave up 7 bases and V 0 bases, and 7 bases lay outside the gene matches. Germline CDR1 GTSNPN, CDR2 SVGIG (reference sequence). The CDR3 DNA is TGTGCCTGGAGTGTCGGGACAGCAAAAAATACGCAGTATTTT. This sequence encodes CAWSVGTAKNTQYF.

The CDR3 nucleotides read TGCAGTGCTAGTAAGGGAGATGGAGCCGGGGAGCTGTTTTTT. This encodes CSASKGDGAGELFF. This rearrangement joins TRBV20-1 to TRBJ2-2; D might be TRBD2 (5 bases). There are 14 residues in the CDR3. V lost 3 bases to trimming and J lost 6 bases, with 14 bases between them. Germline CDR1 and CDR2: DFQATT and SNEGSKA (reference sequence).

J is TRBJ2-1 and V is TRBV28; no definite D call. The ends were cut back, 4 bases at V and 6 bases at J, with 10 bases in the middle. The germline V gene encodes CDR1 MDHEN and CDR2 SYDVKM. The CDR3 extends over 13 amino acids. The CDR3 protein is CASSSDIFNEQFF. CDR3 bases: TGTGCCAGCAGTTCCGACATCTTCAATGAGCAGTTCTTC.

The chain is built from TRBV5-1 and TRBJ1-5; D is unresolved. Germline CDR1 reads SGHRS; CDR2 reads YFSETQ. This CDR3 is 14 amino acids long. V shed 2 bases and J shed 4 bases, with 10 bases lying between them. The CDR3 nucleotides are TGCGCCAGCAGCTTCGAGGGTCCGAATCAGCCCCAGCATTTT. Its protein product is CASSFEGPNQPQHF.

The genes are TRBV5-1 and TRBJ2-5; D gene ambiguous. Deletions cut 5 bases from V and 5 bases from J, with 10 bases between. The CDR3 consists of 12 residues. Per the germline V gene, CDR1 is SGHRS and CDR2 is YFSETQ. This CDR3 is CASRTEPETQYF. For the CDR3, the DNA is TGCGCCAGCAGAACAGAGCCCGAGACCCAGTACTTC.

This clone was recorded a few times. The chain carries TRBV7-2 and TRBJ1-2; D call uncertain. CDR1 and CDR2 (germline): SGHTA, FQGNSA. Between the trimmed V and J ends, which lost 0 bases and 1 base, there was a span of 12 bases. The CDR3 is made up of 16 amino acids. In nucleotides, the CDR3 is TGTGCCAGCAGCTTAGCGTCACGCGGGTTTAACTATGGCTACACCTTC. Amino acid sequence: CASSLASRGFNYGYTF.

The rearrangement links TRBV7-3 to TRBJ2-3; perhaps TRBD2 as D (7 bases). Germline CDR1 and CDR2: SGHTA and FQGTGA. This CDR3 spans 15 amino acids. V gave up 4 bases and J gave up 3 bases, with 14 bases separating them. CDR3 amino acids: CASSSGGGATDTQYF. CDR3 coding DNA: TGTGCCAGCAGCTCGGGCGGGGGCGCAACAGATACGCAGTATTTT.

V gene TRBV7-9 combines with J gene TRBJ2-7, with 7 bases lining up with TRBD1. V gave up 4 bases and J gave up 2 bases; unmatched junction bases: 14. The germline gives CDR1 SEHNR, CDR2 FQNEAQ (reference sequence). This CDR3 comprises 17 residues. The CDR3 DNA reads as TGTGCCAGCAGCTCCCCCATGGACAGGCCCCGGGCCTACGAGCAGTACTTC. This codes for CASSSPMDRPRAYEQYF.

This chain links TRBV2 with TRBJ2-7; 12 nucleotides align to TRBD2. From germline, CDR1 is SNHLY and CDR2 FYNNEI. V lost 6 bases to trimming and J lost 3 bases; unmatched junction nucleotides: 6. This CDR3 has 15 residues. The DNA of the CDR3 is TGTGCCAGCAGGTATAGACTAGCGGGAGACTACGAGCAGTACTTC. Amino acid sequence: CASRYRLAGDYEQYF.

V is TRBV5-1 and J is TRBJ2-7; no reliable D call. The CDR3 contains 14 residues. V gave up 5 bases and J gave up 0 bases, with 12 bases separating them. CDR1 SGHRS and CDR2 YFSETQ come from the germline V gene. The CDR3 DNA is TGCGCCAGCAGGAGCGTAAGAAGCTCCTACGAGCAGTACTTC. This gives the protein CASRSVRSSYEQYF. Drawing the rest from reference TRBV5-1 and TRBJ2-7, the complete variable domain is KAGVTQTPRYLIKTRGQQVTLSCSPISGHRSVSWYQQTPGQGLQFLFEYFSETQRNKGNFPGRFSGRQFSNSRSEMNVSTLELGDSALYLCASRSVRSSYEQYFGPGTRLTVT.

The V call is TRBV5-8, the J call TRBJ2-7; the match to TRBD1 covers 10 bases. In germline, CDR1 is SGHTS, CDR2 YDEGEE. The CDR3 consists of 15 residues. With V trimmed by 3 bases and J by 3 bases, 6 bases remained unmatched. The CDR3 DNA is TGTGCCAGCAGCTCGCGGGGACAGGGGAACTACGAGCAGTACTTC. Its protein product is CASSSRGQGNYEQYF.

The J gene is TRBJ2-1, the V gene TRBV6-5; TRBD2 agrees at 7 bases. From germline, CDR1 is MNHEY and CDR2 SVGAGI. V shed 6 bases and J 5 bases; nucleotides not matched to a gene: 10. The CDR3 is made up of 15 amino acids. The CDR3 reads CASRLLGGEHNEQFF. The CDR3 nucleotides read TGTGCCAGCAGGCTTTTGGGGGGGGAACACAATGAGCAGTTCTTC.

The chain combines TRBV5-8 with TRBJ1-2; weak D call: TRBD1 (5 bases). Germline CDR1 SGHTS, CDR2 YDEGEE. Trimming stripped 0 bases from V and 14 bases from J, with 8 bases between. The CDR3 covers 10 residues. The CDR3: CASSLGQYTF. In DNA, the CDR3 is TGTGCCAGCAGCTTGGGACAGTATACCTTC.

The rearrangement links TRBV18 to TRBJ1-1; perhaps TRBD1 as D (6 bases). Trimming left V 3 bases short and J 5 bases short, with 16 bases between. From germline, CDR1 is KGHSH and CDR2 LQKENI. CDR3 size: 15 residues. The CDR3 nucleotides are TGTGCCAGCTCACCGTCCCGGGGGGCATCGACTGAAGCTTTCTTT. Protein product: CASSPSRGASTEAFF.

V is TRBV6-6 and J is TRBJ1-2; D ambiguous. CDR3 length: 15 amino acids. Trimming removed 2 bases from V and 8 bases from J, with 18 bases in between. Germline values: CDR1 MNHNY, CDR2 SVGAGI (reference sequence). CDR3 nucleotide sequence: TGTGCCAGCAGTTACGGGTCTGTCGGTTCGGGAGGCTACACCTTC. Residues: CASSYGSVGSGGYTF.

This chain uses TRBV28 with TRBJ1-4; D remains unclear. V was shortened by 2 bases and J by 4 bases, with 8 bases between the two germline ends. The CDR3 covers 14 residues. The V gene's germline CDR1 is MDHEN and CDR2 SYDVKM. CDR3 nucleotide sequence: TGTGCCAGCAGTTTACCAGGAATTAATGAAAAACTGTTTTTT. This codes for CASSLPGINEKLFF.

The chain recombines TRBV30 with TRBJ1-5, with D possibly TRBD1 on 6 matching bases. With 3 bases removed from V and 5 bases from J, the gap between germline ends came to 14 bases. This CDR3 is 14 amino acids long. CDR1 and CDR2 from the germline V gene are GTSNPN and SVGIG (reference sequence). CDR3 amino acids: CAWRGLGGDQPQHF. The CDR3 nucleotides are TGTGCCTGGAGGGGCCTAGGGGGGGATCAGCCCCAGCATTTT.